One T cell receptor beta chain is described in this entry. Its antigen is undetermined. Produced via immunoSEQ multiplex PCR; TCRdb's table is partial and in-frame only. This table has approximately 73,000 clones, approximately 95% appearing once. The data belong to a study of cytomegalovirus exposure and HLA in healthy donors. Study information: In a later analysis, the approximately 120 validation repertoires were reported to have used the same platform as the roughly 670 first-cohort repertoires.

General observations from the study: The majority of TCR sequences were rare, yet some public TCRs appeared in many donors. Cytomegalovirus association was assigned to approximately 160 TCR beta chains. The classifier, whose performance was assessed in both the original and validation cohorts, reportedly diagnosed cytomegalovirus status with high specificity and sensitivity.

The sequenced material came from PBMCs. The source is a man younger than 35 in good health and CMV-seronegative.

The CDR3 here is CASNSEDRDYNEQFF. CDR3 nucleotide sequence: TGTGCCAGCAACTCCGAGGACAGGGACTACAATGAGCAGTTCTTC. The chain carries TRBV7-8 and TRBJ2-1; 8 bases are a match to TRBD1. The V gene's germline CDR1 is SGHVS and CDR2 FQNEAQ. J was trimmed by 3 bases and V by 7 bases; bases with no gene match: 8. CDR3 length: 15 residues.